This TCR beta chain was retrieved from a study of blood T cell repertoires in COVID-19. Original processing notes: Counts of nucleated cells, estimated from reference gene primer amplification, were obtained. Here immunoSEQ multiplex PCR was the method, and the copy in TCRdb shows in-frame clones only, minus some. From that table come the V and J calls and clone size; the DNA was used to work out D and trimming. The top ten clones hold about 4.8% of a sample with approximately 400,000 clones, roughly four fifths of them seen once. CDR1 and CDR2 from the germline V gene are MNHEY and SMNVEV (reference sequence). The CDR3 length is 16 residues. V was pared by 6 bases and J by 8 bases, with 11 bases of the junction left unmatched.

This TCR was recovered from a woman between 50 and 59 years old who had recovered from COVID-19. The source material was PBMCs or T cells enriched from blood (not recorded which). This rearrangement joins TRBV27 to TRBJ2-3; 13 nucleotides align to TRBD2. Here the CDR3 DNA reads TGTGCCAGCAGGGGTTTACTAGCGGGGGGGCTTGGTACGCAGTATTTT. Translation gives CASRGLLAGGLGTQYF.